The clone carrying this T cell receptor beta chain was detected ten times or more. Germline V CDR1 and CDR2: MGHRA, YSYEKL. V was pared by 0 bases and J by 4 bases, with 9 bases between. The CDR3 consists of 14 residues. The data derive from a study of T cells in Graves' hyperthyroidism and ophthalmopathy. Amplified regions were TCR beta CDR3 sequences from RNA transcripts. The primer set for the first-round RT-PCR of the TCR CDR3 was HTBI. Each CDR3 protein gets one entry after TCRdb re-called the multiplex PCR reads with MiXCR. Among roughly 250,000 distinct CDR3 sequences listed, about 15% were seen once. The study left out patients who had uncontrolled infection, other autoimmune disease, pregnancy or lactation.

Sequencing input: blood. This clonotype was obtained from a woman between 18 and 29 years old with Graves' ophthalmopathy. The rearrangement links TRBV4-1 to TRBJ2-5, with D unresolved. The CDR3 bases are TGCGCCAGCAGCCAAGATAGGGTGCGAGAGACCCAGTACTTC. Translation: CASSQDRVRETQYF.